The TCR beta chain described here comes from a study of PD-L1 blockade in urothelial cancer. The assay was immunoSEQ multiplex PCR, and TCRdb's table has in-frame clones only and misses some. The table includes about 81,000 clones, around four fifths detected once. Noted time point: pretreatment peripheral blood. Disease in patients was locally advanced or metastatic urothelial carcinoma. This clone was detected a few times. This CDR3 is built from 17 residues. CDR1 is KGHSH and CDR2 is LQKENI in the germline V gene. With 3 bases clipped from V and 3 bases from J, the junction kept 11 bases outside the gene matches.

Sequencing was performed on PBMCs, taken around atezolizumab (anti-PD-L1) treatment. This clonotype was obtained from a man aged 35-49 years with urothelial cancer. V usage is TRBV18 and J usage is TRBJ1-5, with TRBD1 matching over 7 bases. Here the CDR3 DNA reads TGTGCCAGCTCACCTTTGGCAGGGGGGAACTCCAATCAGCCCCAGCATTTT. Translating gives CASSPLAGGNSNQPQHF. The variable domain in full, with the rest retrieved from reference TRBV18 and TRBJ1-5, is NAGVMQNPRHLVRRRGQEARLRCSPMKGHSHVYWYRQLPEEGLKFMVYLQKENIIDESGMPKERFSAEFPKEGPSILRIQQVVRGDSAAYFCASSPLAGGNSNQPQHFGDGTRLSIL.